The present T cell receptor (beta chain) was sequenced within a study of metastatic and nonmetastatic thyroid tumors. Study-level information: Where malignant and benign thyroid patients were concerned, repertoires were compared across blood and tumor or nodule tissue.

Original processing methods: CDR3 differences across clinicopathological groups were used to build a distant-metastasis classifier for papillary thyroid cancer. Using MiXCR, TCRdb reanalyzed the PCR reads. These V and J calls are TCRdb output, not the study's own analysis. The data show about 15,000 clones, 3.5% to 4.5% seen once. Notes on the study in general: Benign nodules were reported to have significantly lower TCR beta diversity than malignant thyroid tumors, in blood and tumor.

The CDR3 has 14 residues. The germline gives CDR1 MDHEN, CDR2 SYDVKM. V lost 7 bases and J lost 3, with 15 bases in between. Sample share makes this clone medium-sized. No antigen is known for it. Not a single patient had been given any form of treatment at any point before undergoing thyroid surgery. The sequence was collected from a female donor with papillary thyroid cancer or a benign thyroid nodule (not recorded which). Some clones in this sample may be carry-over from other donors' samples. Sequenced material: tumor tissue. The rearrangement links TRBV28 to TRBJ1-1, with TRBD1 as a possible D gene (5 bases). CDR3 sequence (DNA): TGTGCCAGCACAATATCAGGGATGGACACTGAAGCTTTCTTT. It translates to CASTISGMDTEAFF. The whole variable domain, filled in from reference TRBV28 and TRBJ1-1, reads DVKVTQSSRYLVKRTGEKVFLECVQDMDHENMFWYRQDPGLGLRLIYFSYDVKMKEKGDIPEGYSVSREKKERFSLILESASTNQTSMYLCASTISGMDTEAFFGQGTRLTVV.